This is a list of T cell receptor beta chains from one sample in a study of tumor-infiltrating lymphocytes in localized non-small cell lung cancer. Assay: immunoSEQ multiplex PCR; the TCRdb copy retains only in-frame clones and omits some. The sample records 16,000 or so clones, roughly 76% being singletons. Specimen: lung tumor tissue. These TCRs come from a human donor with non-small cell lung cancer. Each CDR3 is given with its conserved first and last residue. Fields, in order: J gene, D gene, V gene, clone size, CDR3 DNA, CDR3 protein. A D gene is named only where the DNA matches it firmly. Clone size is shown for a subset of rows, as once, few, many or a class of expanded clone.

j_call: TRBJ1-2
d_call: TRBD1
v_call: TRBV29-1
clone_size: -
cdr3_nt: TGCAGCGCCTTAGGACAGGGTCAAGGCTACACCTTC
cdr3_aa: CSALGQGQGYTF

j_call: TRBJ1-2
d_call: -
v_call: TRBV6-1
clone_size: -
cdr3_nt: TGTGCCAGCACCCTGGGCGACAGCTATGGCTACACCTTC
cdr3_aa: CASTLGDSYGYTF

j_call: TRBJ1-2
d_call: -
v_call: TRBV6-6
clone_size: few
cdr3_nt: TGTGCCAGCAGCGACGGACAGACCTACTATGGCTACACCTTC
cdr3_aa: CASSDGQTYYGYTF

j_call: TRBJ2-6
d_call: -
v_call: TRBV28
clone_size: -
cdr3_nt: TGTGCCAGCAGCGAATTTGAAGGGGGGGCCAACGTCCTGACTTTC
cdr3_aa: CASSEFEGGANVLTF

j_call: TRBJ2-3
d_call: TRBD2
v_call: TRBV28
clone_size: -
cdr3_nt: TGTGCCAGCAGGAAGCGGGAGTGGACAGATACGCAGTATTTT
cdr3_aa: CASRKREWTDTQYF

j_call: TRBJ1-1
d_call: TRBD1
v_call: TRBV5-1
clone_size: few
cdr3_nt: TGCGCCAGCAGCTCAACCGGGACAGTCCTCCCCGGGGGGACTGAAGCTTTCTTT
cdr3_aa: CASSSTGTVLPGGTEAFF

j_call: TRBJ1-5
d_call: -
v_call: TRBV28
clone_size: -
cdr3_nt: TGTGCCAGCAGTTTCCGGCATATCGACCAGCCCCAGCATTTT
cdr3_aa: CASSFRHIDQPQHF

j_call: TRBJ1-5
d_call: -
v_call: TRBV19
clone_size: -
cdr3_nt: TGTGCCAGTAGTATTGGCAGGCAGGGCAATCAGCCCCAGCATTTT
cdr3_aa: CASSIGRQGNQPQHF

j_call: TRBJ2-3
d_call: -
v_call: TRBV5-6
clone_size: -
cdr3_nt: TGTGCCAGCAGCACCCCGGGGGCCACAGATACGCAGTATTTT
cdr3_aa: CASSTPGATDTQYF

j_call: TRBJ2-5
d_call: TRBD1
v_call: TRBV19
clone_size: few
cdr3_nt: TGTGCCAGTAGTTCACACAGGGGACAAGAGACCCAGTACTTC
cdr3_aa: CASSSHRGQETQYF

j_call: TRBJ2-2
d_call: -
v_call: TRBV10-2
clone_size: -
cdr3_nt: TGCGCCAGCAGTAGGGGACTCTTGAACACCGGGGAGCTGTTTTTT
cdr3_aa: CASSRGLLNTGELFF

j_call: TRBJ1-1
d_call: -
v_call: TRBV10-3
clone_size: -
cdr3_nt: TGTGCCATCAGTGGTGGGCAGGGGAACACTGAAGCTTTCTTT
cdr3_aa: CAISGGQGNTEAFF

j_call: TRBJ2-1
d_call: -
v_call: TRBV2
clone_size: -
cdr3_nt: TGTGCCAGCAGTGAGCCGGGAGTGGACAATGAGCAGTTCTTC
cdr3_aa: CASSEPGVDNEQFF

j_call: TRBJ1-2
d_call: -
v_call: TRBV27
clone_size: few
cdr3_nt: TGTGCCAGCAGTTGGGGCAGTGGTTCTTACTACACCTTC
cdr3_aa: CASSWGSGSYYTF

j_call: TRBJ2-7
d_call: TRBD2
v_call: TRBV7-9
clone_size: few
cdr3_nt: TGTGCCAGCAGCCGGACTAGCGGATCCTACGAGCAGTACTTC
cdr3_aa: CASSRTSGSYEQYF

j_call: TRBJ2-7
d_call: -
v_call: TRBV15
clone_size: -
cdr3_nt: TGTGCCACCAGCAGAGAGCCGGGGTACGAGCAGTACTTC
cdr3_aa: CATSREPGYEQYF

j_call: TRBJ1-5
d_call: -
v_call: TRBV11-1
clone_size: -
cdr3_nt: TGTGCCAGCAGCCCCGGACAGAATCAGCCCCAGCATTTT
cdr3_aa: CASSPGQNQPQHF

j_call: TRBJ2-7
d_call: -
v_call: TRBV30
clone_size: -
cdr3_nt: TGTGCCTGGAGTGTACAAACCTACGAGCAGTACTTC
cdr3_aa: CAWSVQTYEQYF

j_call: TRBJ2-5
d_call: TRBD2
v_call: TRBV5-1
clone_size: -
cdr3_nt: TGCGCCAGCAGACCCGACGGGGGGAGGGAGCAGTACTTC
cdr3_aa: CASRPDGGREQYF

j_call: TRBJ1-2
d_call: -
v_call: TRBV28
clone_size: -
cdr3_nt: TGTGCCAGCAGCAGGGGAGGGTATGGCTACACCTTC
cdr3_aa: CASSRGGYGYTF

j_call: TRBJ1-1
d_call: -
v_call: TRBV5-6
clone_size: -
cdr3_nt: TGTGCCAGCAGCTTGTACAGGGCCTTATTTACCTCGAACACTGAAGCTTTCTTT
cdr3_aa: CASSLYRALFTSNTEAFF

j_call: TRBJ2-1
d_call: TRBD1
v_call: TRBV30
clone_size: -
cdr3_nt: TGTGCCGGGCAAGGGACAGGTTACTACAATGAGCAGTTCTTC
cdr3_aa: CAGQGTGYYNEQFF

j_call: TRBJ2-7
d_call: -
v_call: TRBV5-6
clone_size: -
cdr3_nt: TGTGCCAGCAACTGGGGGGAGAACGAGCAGTACTTC
cdr3_aa: CASNWGENEQYF

j_call: TRBJ1-4
d_call: -
v_call: TRBV7-6
clone_size: -
cdr3_nt: TGTGCCAGCAGCTTATCGGTTCCCGGGTCTACTAATGAAAAACTGTTTTTT
cdr3_aa: CASSLSVPGSTNEKLFF

j_call: TRBJ1-2
d_call: -
v_call: TRBV7-9
clone_size: few
cdr3_nt: TGTGCCAGCAGCCCTATCATACCAGAAGGCTACACCTTC
cdr3_aa: CASSPIIPEGYTF

j_call: TRBJ2-5
d_call: -
v_call: TRBV9
clone_size: -
cdr3_nt: TGTGCCAGCAGCCCCGGAGTCTCCACTAAAATCCAAGAGACCCAGTACTTC
cdr3_aa: CASSPGVSTKIQETQYF

j_call: TRBJ1-1
d_call: -
v_call: TRBV7-9
clone_size: few
cdr3_nt: TGTGCCAGCAGCCCTACACAGGGAGGGTTGGGTTTT
cdr3_aa: CASSPTQGGLGF

j_call: TRBJ1-4
d_call: -
v_call: TRBV10-3
clone_size: -
cdr3_nt: TGTGCCACCTCCGGGACAACCGATGAAAAACTGTTTTTT
cdr3_aa: CATSGTTDEKLFF

j_call: TRBJ1-3
d_call: -
v_call: TRBV29-1
clone_size: once
cdr3_nt: TGCAGCGTCAGTTATAGCTCTGGAAACACCATACATTTT
cdr3_aa: CSVSYSSGNTIHF

j_call: TRBJ2-1
d_call: -
v_call: TRBV6-5
clone_size: -
cdr3_nt: TGTGCCAGCACCCTCCGCGATGAGCAGTTCTTC
cdr3_aa: CASTLRDEQFF

j_call: TRBJ1-2
d_call: TRBD1
v_call: TRBV2
clone_size: -
cdr3_nt: TGTGCCAGCAGCCTAAACCGGGACAGGGGTGGCTACACCTTC
cdr3_aa: CASSLNRDRGGYTF

j_call: TRBJ1-1
d_call: -
v_call: TRBV7-8
clone_size: once
cdr3_nt: TGTGCCAGCAGCTTACTTGCAGGTGACACTGAAGCTTTCTTT
cdr3_aa: CASSLLAGDTEAFF

j_call: TRBJ2-7
d_call: TRBD1
v_call: TRBV28
clone_size: few
cdr3_nt: TGTGCCAGCAGTTTGGCTGGGACAGCCTACGAGCAGTACTTC
cdr3_aa: CASSLAGTAYEQYF

j_call: TRBJ2-5
d_call: -
v_call: TRBV18
clone_size: -
cdr3_nt: TGTGCCAGCTCACCTACGTACCAAGAGACCCAGTACTTC
cdr3_aa: CASSPTYQETQYF

j_call: TRBJ2-4
d_call: -
v_call: TRBV21-1
clone_size: -
cdr3_nt: TGTGCCAGCAGCAAAGGGGTAGCCAAAAACATTCAGTACTTC
cdr3_aa: CASSKGVAKNIQYF

j_call: TRBJ2-7
d_call: TRBD1
v_call: TRBV28
clone_size: few
cdr3_nt: TGTGCCAGCAGTTTGGGGACAGTTTCAGATTTC
cdr3_aa: CASSLGTVSDF

j_call: TRBJ1-4
d_call: -
v_call: TRBV5-1
clone_size: once
cdr3_nt: TGCGCCAGCAGTTTAGCGGGGGAAAAACTGTTTTTT
cdr3_aa: CASSLAGEKLFF

j_call: TRBJ1-4
d_call: -
v_call: TRBV21-1
clone_size: -
cdr3_nt: -
cdr3_aa: CASGVGQGAVVGNEKLFF

j_call: TRBJ2-5
d_call: TRBD1
v_call: TRBV18
clone_size: medium-sized
cdr3_nt: TGTGCCAGCTCACCTACAGGGGGCTGGGAGACCCAGTACTTC
cdr3_aa: CASSPTGGWETQYF

j_call: TRBJ2-5
d_call: -
v_call: TRBV2
clone_size: -
cdr3_nt: TGTGCCAGCAGTGAACTCGCGGCCGTTCAAGAGACCCAGTACTTC
cdr3_aa: CASSELAAVQETQYF

j_call: TRBJ1-2
d_call: -
v_call: TRBV30
clone_size: -
cdr3_nt: TGTGCCTGGACCGACGACATATATAACTATGGCTACACCTTC
cdr3_aa: CAWTDDIYNYGYTF

j_call: TRBJ1-1
d_call: TRBD1
v_call: TRBV7-8
clone_size: -
cdr3_nt: TGTGCCAGCAGCGGACCCGGGACAGGGAACGGAGCTTTCTTT
cdr3_aa: CASSGPGTGNGAFF

j_call: TRBJ1-2
d_call: TRBD1
v_call: TRBV30
clone_size: few
cdr3_nt: TGTGCCTGCCCGGGACAGGGAGGCGGCTACACCTTC
cdr3_aa: CACPGQGGGYTF

j_call: TRBJ1-1
d_call: -
v_call: TRBV19
clone_size: -
cdr3_nt: TGTGCCAGTATGTTAAATTCGGGCACTGAAGCTTTCTTT
cdr3_aa: CASMLNSGTEAFF

j_call: TRBJ2-1
d_call: TRBD1
v_call: TRBV10-2
clone_size: few
cdr3_nt: TGCGCCAGCAGTCGTACAGGGGACAATGAGCAGTTCTTC
cdr3_aa: CASSRTGDNEQFF